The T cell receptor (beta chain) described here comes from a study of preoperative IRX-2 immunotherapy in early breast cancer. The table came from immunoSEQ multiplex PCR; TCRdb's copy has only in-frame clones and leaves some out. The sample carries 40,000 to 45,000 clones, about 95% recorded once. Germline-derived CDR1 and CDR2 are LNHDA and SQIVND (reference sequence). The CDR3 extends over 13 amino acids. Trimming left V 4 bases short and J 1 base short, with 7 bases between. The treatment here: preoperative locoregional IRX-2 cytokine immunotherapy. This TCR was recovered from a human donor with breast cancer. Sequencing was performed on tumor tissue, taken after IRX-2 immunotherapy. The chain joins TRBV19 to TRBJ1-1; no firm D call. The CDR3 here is CASSTHRNTEAFF. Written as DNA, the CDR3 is TGTGCCAGTAGTACCCATAGGAACACTGAAGCTTTCTTT. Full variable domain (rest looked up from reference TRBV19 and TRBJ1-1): DGGITQSPKYLFRKEGQNVTLSCEQNLNHDAMYWYRQDPGQGLRLIYYSQIVNDFQKGDIAEGYSVSREKKESFPLTVTSAQKNPTAFYLCASSTHRNTEAFFGQGTRLTVV.